This TCR beta chain was captured by sequencing in a study of blood T cell repertoires in COVID-19. Study-level background: Sources were T cells, B-cell-depleted T cells, or PBMCs; the material itself was cDNA or gDNA.

Clinical histories supplied by participants themselves formed the basis of cohort assignment. Recovered Cohort 3 donors showed two negative PCRs, clearance, or symptom resolution. There are 16 residues in the CDR3. Looked up from germline, CDR1 is MNHNS and CDR2 is SASEGT. Trimming cost V 4 bases and J 4 bases, with 19 bases left between them. Authors' processing steps: Nucleated cell number was recorded as an estimate derived from reference gene primer amplification. Libraries were prepared by immunoSEQ multiplex PCR; TCRdb keeps only in-frame clonotypes and omits some of them. The V and J calls and clone size come from that table; D and trimming were worked out from the DNA. The table has about 320,000 clones, 80% to 90% seen once; the top ten hold around 9.3%.

Sequenced material: PBMCs or T cells enriched from blood (not recorded which). The chain employs TRBV6-1 and TRBJ1-2; tentatively, D is TRBD1 (6 bases). This sequence was found in a woman under 30 who had recovered from COVID-19. The CDR3 coding sequence is TGTGCCAGCAGTGGCTCCGGGACACTGACGGCCTATGGCTACACCTTC. Residues: CASSGSGTLTAYGYTF.